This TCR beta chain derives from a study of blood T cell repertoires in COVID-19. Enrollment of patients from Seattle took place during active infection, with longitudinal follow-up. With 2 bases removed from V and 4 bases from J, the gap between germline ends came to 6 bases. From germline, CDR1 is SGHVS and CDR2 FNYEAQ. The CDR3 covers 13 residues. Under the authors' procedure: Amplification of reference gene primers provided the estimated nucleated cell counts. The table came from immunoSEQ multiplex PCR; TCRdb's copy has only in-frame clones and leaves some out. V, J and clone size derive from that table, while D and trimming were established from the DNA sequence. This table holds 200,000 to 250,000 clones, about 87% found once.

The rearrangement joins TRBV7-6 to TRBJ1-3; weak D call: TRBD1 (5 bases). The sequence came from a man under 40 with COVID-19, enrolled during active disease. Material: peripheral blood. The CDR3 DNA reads TGTGCCAGCAGCTTAAACAGGGGAAACACCATATATTTT. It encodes CASSLNRGNTIYF. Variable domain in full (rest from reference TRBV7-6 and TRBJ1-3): GAGVSQSPRYKVTKRGQDVALRCDPISGHVSLYWYRQALGQGPEFLTYFNYEAQQDKSGLPNDRFSAERPEGSISTLTIQRTEQRDSAMYRCASSLNRGNTIYFGEGSWLTVV.